This is a list of T cell receptor beta chains from one sample in a study of blood T cell repertoires in COVID-19. Some clones are missing from TCRdb's copy, which holds only in-frame ones; the method was immunoSEQ multiplex PCR. The top ten clones hold about 13% of a sample with over 95,000 clones, around 85% of them seen once. The sequenced sample consisted of peripheral blood. These TCRs come from a human donor in a cohort sampled during active COVID-19. The CDR3 runs from the conserved cysteine through the conserved F or W. D genes are given only for firm matches. The size entry is marked missing in some rows and otherwise reads once, few, many or a size class.

V gene	D gene	J gene	clone size	CDR3 DNA	CDR3 protein
TRBV6-2/TRBV6-3	NA	TRBJ2-1	NA	TGTGCCAGCAGTTACCCTCCCGGTGAGCAGTTCTTC	CASSYPPGEQFF
TRBV6-5	NA	TRBJ1-5	NA	TGTGCCAGCAGTTACCGGGGGGGGAGCAATCAGCCCCAGCATTTT	CASSYRGGSNQPQHF
TRBV12-3/TRBV12-4	NA	TRBJ2-7	NA	TGTGCCAGCAGCCGTGGCAGGTCCTACGAGCAGTACTTC	CASSRGRSYEQYF
TRBV4-3	NA	TRBJ2-5	few	TGCGCCAGCAGCCAAGATAATGGTCCTAGGGAGACCCAGTACTTC	CASSQDNGPRETQYF
TRBV10-3	TRBD1	TRBJ2-1	NA	TGTGCCACTAGGGACAGGGACAATGAGCAGTTCTTC	CATRDRDNEQFF
TRBV5-1	NA	TRBJ2-1	NA	TGCGCCAGCAGCTTGGCCGCAGGAGGAAATGAGCAGTTCTTC	CASSLAAGGNEQFF
TRBV20-1	NA	TRBJ1-1	NA	TGCAGTGCTAGAGATCTAGGAGAAGCTTTCTTT	CSARDLGEAFF
TRBV5-5	NA	TRBJ2-7	NA	TGTGCCAGCAGCTTGACAGGGAACGAGCAGTACTTC	CASSLTGNEQYF
TRBV13	NA	TRBJ1-2	NA	TGTGCCAGCAGCTTACAGGGTCGCGGCTACACCTTC	CASSLQGRGYTF
TRBV7-3	TRBD1	TRBJ2-6	NA	TGTGCCAGCAGTTCAGGACAGGGGGCGCCTGGGGCCAACGTCCTGACTTTC	CASSSGQGAPGANVLTF
TRBV5-5	TRBD1	TRBJ2-6	NA	TGTGCCAGCAGCGAGACCGGGACAGGGACTGGGGCCAACGTCCTGACTTTC	CASSETGTGTGANVLTF
TRBV27	NA	TRBJ1-5	NA	TGTGCCAGCAGGGGGGGGGCCTGGGAAGATCAGCCCCAGCATTTT	CASRGGAWEDQPQHF
TRBV20-1	NA	TRBJ1-1	once	TGCAGTGCTGTCCGAGGAGAAGCTTTCTTT	CSAVRGEAFF
TRBV29-1	NA	TRBJ2-3	NA	TGCAGCGTCCCCGTGGGGCGGGATACGCAGTATTTT	CSVPVGRDTQYF
TRBV11-2	TRBD1	TRBJ1-4	NA	TGTGCCAGCAGCTTAGATCGAACAGGGGGCCTTACTAATGAAAAACTGTTTTTT	CASSLDRTGGLTNEKLFF
TRBV5-1	NA	TRBJ2-1	NA	TGCGCCAGCAGCCAGGGGCCACCCTCTTCCTACAATGAGCAGTTCTTC	CASSQGPPSSYNEQFF
TRBV28	TRBD1	TRBJ1-2	NA	TGTGCCAGCAGTTCAGGGACAGGCCTCTATGGCTACACCTTC	CASSSGTGLYGYTF
TRBV2	TRBD1	TRBJ1-6	NA	TGTGCCAGCAGGACAGGGGGATCGAATTCACCCCTCCACTTT	CASRTGGSNSPLHF
TRBV2	NA	TRBJ2-5	NA	TGTGCCAGCAGTCCCCGGGACTTTGAAGAGACCCAGTACTTC	CASSPRDFEETQYF
TRBV27	TRBD1	TRBJ2-2	NA	TGTGCCAGCAGACCCTACAGGGGTGGGTTACCCGGGGAGCTGTTTTTT	CASRPYRGGLPGELFF
TRBV7-8	TRBD1	TRBJ1-5	NA	TGTGCCAGCAGCTCGCGGACAGGGAATCAGCCCCAGCATTTT	CASSSRTGNQPQHF
TRBV6-4	TRBD2	TRBJ2-1	many	TGTGCCAGCAGTGCCCGCGGGGGGGAGTACAATGAGCAGTTCTTC	CASSARGGEYNEQFF